A selection of T cell receptor beta chains follows, all from one sample in a study. Each CDR3 protein is one row after TCRdb ran MiXCR on the 5' RACE reads. The repertoire has roughly 58,000 distinct CDR3 sequences, about 20% of them found once; the top ten carry roughly 2.9%. Sequencing was carried out using tumor-infiltrating Tregs sorted from the breast tumor. The origin of the receptors is a female donor with breast cancer. The conserved cysteine and the conserved F or W are not part of the CDR3 here.

J	V	CDR3
TRBJ2-2	TRBV7-9	ASSFYGELF
TRBJ2-1	TRBV24-1	ATSVAGGPGNEQF
TRBJ1-2	TRBV24-1	ATSDPDGNYGYT
TRBJ1-5	TRBV20-1	SAREGGRSQH
TRBJ2-3	TRBV20-1	SAPTGTDTQY
TRBJ2-1	TRBV2	ASTFNRGTYNEQF
TRBJ2-1	TRBV11-2	ASSSQSWEQF
TRBJ2-6	TRBV7-8	ASSLSRGFSGANVLT
TRBJ2-2	TRBV20-1	SAPKAANTGELF
TRBJ2-7	TRBV6-2/TRBV6-3	ASSSPILGTSGRLYEQY
TRBJ2-1	TRBV15	ATSRPGKDNNEQF
TRBJ2-1	TRBV20-1	STTRAPQALGEQF
TRBJ2-2	TRBV29-1	SVERHNYGELF
TRBJ1-1	TRBV7-9	ASSLAPPGSTEAF
TRBJ2-7	TRBV24-1	ATSTQYGEQY
TRBJ2-7	TRBV10-3	AISGTGDFSYEQY
TRBJ2-3	TRBV7-3	ASSPSSTDTQY
TRBJ1-4	TRBV5-1	ASSLHRASNEKLF
TRBJ1-2	TRBV25-1	ASSEVSHRSGYT
TRBJ2-1	TRBV28	ASRPGGSSYNEQF
TRBJ1-6	TRBV5-1	ASSSLGHDNSPLH
TRBJ2-3	TRBV7-9	ASSWDRGPDTQY
TRBJ2-3	TRBV6-2/TRBV6-3	ASRAGVPDTQY
TRBJ1-1	TRBV7-9	ASSRGQAGSTEAF
TRBJ1-5	TRBV20-1	SAREQGRTNQPQH
TRBJ2-7	TRBV29-1	SAEGGQPYEQY
TRBJ2-3	TRBV4-3	ASRPLRGDATQY
TRBJ1-5	TRBV2	ASSEAEQPQH
TRBJ1-4	TRBV3-1	ATGQGGSATNEKLF
TRBJ2-7	TRBV7-2	ASSLALAGEEQY
TRBJ2-2	TRBV4-2	ASSPIAGGWTGELF
TRBJ1-2	TRBV7-9	ASSRDGLNGYT
TRBJ2-3	TRBV12-3/TRBV12-4	ASSLGGATTWY
TRBJ2-2	TRBV4-2	ASSQLASGSGELF
TRBJ2-2	TRBV20-1	SARKGGRLNTGELF
TRBJ1-4	TRBV20-1	SARDPGGRVDEKLF
TRBJ1-1	TRBV7-2	ASSLGGRDQAF
TRBJ2-5	TRBV20-1	SASRGGDRETQY
TRBJ1-2	TRBV3-1	ASSQQAAYGYT
TRBJ1-1	TRBV7-3	ASRGLATEAF
TRBJ1-1	TRBV12-3/TRBV12-4	ASSFPQGLRSEAF
TRBJ2-2	TRBV5-1	AGSLGVLSRELF
TRBJ1-2	TRBV5-6	ASGTGPYGYT
TRBJ1-1	TRBV20-1	SARDATEAF
TRBJ1-4	TRBV5-1	ASSLVAGGYRANEKLF
TRBJ1-2	TRBV6-5	VSSQTGTEISNYGYT
TRBJ1-6	TRBV11-2	ASSLGGGIDSPLH
TRBJ2-5	TRBV6-6	ASTMGEGGTQY
TRBJ2-7	TRBV6-5	ASSSPDRGLYEQY
TRBJ2-1	TRBV5-1	ASSFGGPNEQF
TRBJ1-5	TRBV29-1	IVEIPGQPQH
TRBJ2-5	TRBV4-2	ASSPLISGGQETQY
TRBJ2-3	TRBV6-6	ASSRSDTQY
TRBJ1-2	TRBV12-3/TRBV12-4	ASKRRTGGTYGYT